The 25 T cell receptor beta chains reported below all come from one sample, sequenced in a study of control samples from healthy donors and cancer patients. Produced via immunoSEQ multiplex PCR; TCRdb's table is partial and in-frame only. The data show fewer than 200,000 clones, with 80% to 90% seen just once and more than 10% held by the top ten. The sample comprised blood. These receptors came from a man under 40 in good health.

V and J are TRBV7-9 and TRBJ1-5; TRBD1 matches at 7 bases. Losses at the gene ends were 5 bases for V and 3 bases for J; bases not matched to a gene: 4. The germline CDR1 and CDR2 sequences are SEHNR and FQNEAQ (reference sequence). This CDR3 has 14 residues. CDR3 region: CASSRGQDNQPQHF. CDR3 nucleotide sequence: TGTGCCAGCAGCCGAGGACAGGACAATCAGCCCCAGCATTTT.

This clone turned up a few times. The J gene is TRBJ1-5, the V gene TRBV28; the D is unclear. Germline V gene sequence: CDR1 MDHEN, CDR2 SYDVKM. This CDR3 has 14 residues. V lost 3 bases, J lost 4 bases, and 10 bases lay in between. Here the CDR3 DNA reads TGTGCCAGCAGTTTTTCACTGGGTAATCAGCCCCAGCATTTT. Its translation is CASSFSLGNQPQHF. Full variable domain (rest looked up from reference TRBV28 and TRBJ1-5): DVKVTQSSRYLVKRTGEKVFLECVQDMDHENMFWYRQDPGLGLRLIYFSYDVKMKEKGDIPEGYSVSREKKERFSLILESASTNQTSMYLCASSFSLGNQPQHFGDGTRLSIL.

The V call is TRBV9, the J call TRBJ1-2; D call uncertain. Trimming removed 4 bases at V and 3 bases at J, with 7 bases between. This CDR3 comprises 12 residues. CDR1 is SGDLS and CDR2 is YYNGEE in the germline V gene. This CDR3 reads CASSPSDYGYTF. The CDR3 DNA sequence: TGTGCCAGCAGCCCGTCTGACTATGGCTACACCTTC.

This chain connects TRBV4-1 to TRBJ1-1; D call uncertain. Between the trimmed V and J ends, which lost 0 bases and 4 bases, there was a span of 18 bases. The germline gives CDR1 MGHRA, CDR2 YSYEKL. The CDR3 consists of 17 residues. As DNA, the CDR3 is TGCGCCAGCAGCCAAGATAAAGACCCCACACGGGGCACTGAAGCTTTCTTT. Translated: CASSQDKDPTRGTEAFF.

V gene TRBV11-1 combines with J gene TRBJ2-1, with 9 bases identical to TRBD2. Germline CDR1 SGHAT, CDR2 FQDESV (reference sequence). The CDR3 covers 15 residues. The V and J ends lost 0 bases and 5 bases, in that order; junction bases with no gene match: 2. The CDR3 nucleotides read TGTGCCAGCAGCTTAGCGGCGGGAGGGAACAATGAGCAGTTCTTC. Protein: CASSLAAGGNNEQFF.

The chain is built from TRBV7-3 and TRBJ2-1; TRBD1 is a possible D gene (5 bases). The CDR3 covers 15 residues. Looked up from germline, CDR1 is SGHTA and CDR2 is FQGTGA. V shed 5 bases and J shed 5 bases, with 16 bases lying between them. This CDR3 is CASSQHLGPNNEQFF. The CDR3 bases are TGTGCCAGCAGCCAACATCTGGGGCCGAACAATGAGCAGTTCTTC.

This rearrangement joins TRBV9 to TRBJ1-2; tentatively, D is TRBD1 (6 bases). CDR1 is SGDLS and CDR2 is YYNGEE in the germline V gene. V lost 6 bases to trimming and J lost 3 bases, with 12 bases between them. CDR3 length: 13 amino acids. CDR3 DNA: TGTGCCAGCAATCGGGACACCTACTATGGCTACACCTTC. It yields the protein CASNRDTYYGYTF.

The rearrangement joins TRBV3-1 (or the pseudogene TRBV3-2) to TRBJ1-1; 7 bases match TRBD1. Trimming cost V 4 bases and J 4 bases; bases outside gene matches: 6. Germline CDR1 and CDR2: LGHDT and YNNKEL (reference sequence). The CDR3 is 14 amino acids. CDR3 bases: TGTGCCAGCAGCCTCAGAGGGACAGTCACTGAAGCTTTCTTT. Its translation is CASSLRGTVTEAFF.

This chain connects TRBV7-9 to TRBJ2-1; 10 positions match TRBD2. With 5 bases clipped from V and 4 bases from J, the junction kept 5 bases outside the gene matches. Germline V gene lookup returns CDR1 SEHNR and CDR2 FQNEAQ (reference sequence). The CDR3 contains 15 residues. The DNA for the CDR3 is TGTGCCAGCAGCGCCGGGACTAGCGAGTACAATGAGCAGTTCTTC. It translates to CASSAGTSEYNEQFF.

This chain connects TRBV7-2 to TRBJ2-2; D perhaps matches TRBD1 (6 bases). Trimming removed 1 base from V and 8 bases from J, with 14 bases in between. From germline, CDR1 is SGHTA and CDR2 FQGNSA. This CDR3 region has 15 residues. The DNA of the CDR3 is TGTGCCAGCAGCTTAGAAATCAGCGGACAGGGGGAGCTGTTTTTT. Residues: CASSLEISGQGELFF.

This chain links TRBV6-2 or TRBV6-3 with TRBJ1-5, with unresolved D. V lost 4 bases and J 1 base, leaving 8 bases between the germline ends. Germline lookup yields CDR1 MNHEY and CDR2 SVGEGT. There are 14 residues in the CDR3. The CDR3 loop is CASSWAESNQPQHF. In nucleotides, the CDR3 is TGTGCCAGCAGTTGGGCAGAAAGCAATCAGCCCCAGCATTTT.

The chain combines TRBV6-6 with TRBJ2-1; 7 bases fit TRBD1. Trimming at V came to 11 bases and at J to 3 bases, leaving 7 bases not matched to a gene. CDR3 length: 13 amino acids. Germline lookup yields CDR1 MNHNY and CDR2 SVGAGI (reference sequence). CDR3 loop: CAAGTAFYNEQFF. CDR3 nucleotides: TGTGCCGCTGGGACAGCCTTCTACAATGAGCAGTTCTTC.

V usage is TRBV12-3 or TRBV12-4 and J usage is TRBJ2-7, with 11 bases aligning to TRBD2. V trimming: 6 bases; J trimming: 4 bases; junction bases outside the gene matches: 2. The CDR3 extends over 13 amino acids. In DNA, the CDR3 is TGTGCCAGCAGAGGGACTAGCGGTTACGAGCAGTACTTC. Translating it yields CASRGTSGYEQYF.

The chain has TRBV12-3 or TRBV12-4 and TRBJ1-4, with D possibly being TRBD1 (6 bases). The length of the CDR3 is 13 residues. V was clipped by 8 bases and J by 4 bases, with 11 bases between them. The CDR3 nucleotides are TGTGCCAGCTTAGGACAGCTTAATGAAAAACTGTTTTTT. This translates into CASLGQLNEKLFF.

This chain joins TRBV4-1 and TRBJ2-5, with 8 bases lining up with TRBD2. Looked up from germline, CDR1 is MGHRA and CDR2 is YSYEKL. The CDR3 is made up of 15 amino acids. V shed 3 bases and J 4 bases; nucleotides not matched to a gene: 7. As DNA, the CDR3 is TGCGCCAGCAGCCAGACGGGGGGGCGTATAGAGACCCAGTACTTC. Translating it yields CASSQTGGRIETQYF.

This CDR3 reads CASSLGTRFGTQYF. The CDR3 bases are TGTGCCAGCAGCCTTGGGACTAGATTCGGGACCCAGTACTTC. V is TRBV3-1 (or the pseudogene TRBV3-2) and J is TRBJ2-5; 8 nucleotides agree with TRBD2. Germline CDR1 reads LGHDT; CDR2 reads YNNKEL (reference sequence). This CDR3 region has 14 residues. V dropped 4 bases and J dropped 7; count of bases not matched to a gene: 8.

The V gene is TRBV11-3, the J gene TRBJ1-5; tentatively, D is TRBD1 (5 bases). This CDR3 has 13 amino acids. Germline CDR1 SGHNT, CDR2 YENEEA. V lost 5 bases and J 4 bases, leaving 9 bases between the germline ends. The CDR3 sequence: CASSRRGNQPQHF. The CDR3, as DNA: TGTGCCAGCAGCCGAAGGGGTAATCAGCCCCAGCATTTT.

The genes are TRBV10-2 and TRBJ1-2; TRBD1 agrees at 8 bases. Germline lookup yields CDR1 WSHSY and CDR2 SAAADI. With 4 bases clipped from V and 4 bases from J, the junction kept 8 bases outside the gene matches. This CDR3 is built from 15 residues. CDR3 loop: CASSAFQGQGYGYTF. The CDR3 DNA reads as TGCGCCAGCAGTGCCTTCCAAGGACAGGGCTATGGCTACACCTTC.

The genes are TRBV18 and TRBJ2-7, with D perhaps assigned TRBD1 or TRBD2 (5 bases each). The CDR3 contains 16 residues. Germline CDR1 and CDR2: KGHSH and LQKENI. The V end lost 3 bases, the J end lost 6 bases, and 21 bases lay between the germline ends. CDR3 bases: TGTGCCAGCTCACCCCTCCGGGACGACGAGGTCTCCGAGCAGTACTTC. Its protein is CASSPLRDDEVSEQYF.

This chain links TRBV6-5 with TRBJ2-3; the match to TRBD2 covers 8 bases. CDR1 is MNHEY and CDR2 is SVGAGI in the germline V gene. The CDR3 is 15 amino acids. J was trimmed by 2 bases and V by 8 bases; bases with no gene match: 9. The CDR3 coding sequence is TGTGCCAGCCATAGCGGGACACCCGTCACAGATACGCAGTATTTT. It specifies CASHSGTPVTDTQYF.

V gene TRBV7-2 combines with J gene TRBJ2-1; the match to TRBD1 covers 11 bases. The CDR3 has 15 residues. The germline gives CDR1 SGHTA, CDR2 FQGNSA. V was pared by 5 bases and J by 7 bases, with 7 bases of the junction left unmatched. The CDR3 DNA is TGTGCCAGCAGCACCAGGACAGGGGGCTTGAATGAGCAGTTCTTC. This codes for CASSTRTGGLNEQFF.

This chain connects TRBV12-3 or TRBV12-4 to TRBJ2-7; 9 bases fit TRBD1. Trimming at V came to 7 bases and at J to 7 bases, leaving 8 bases not matched to a gene. The CDR3 has 13 amino acids. The CDR3 DNA reads TGTGCCAGCAATCGGGACAGGGTGGGTGAGCAGTACTTC. Translated, it gives CASNRDRVGEQYF.

The chain joins TRBV5-6 to TRBJ1-3; D not resolved. Germline assignment: CDR1 SGHDT and CDR2 YYEEEE. V lost 2 bases and J 4 bases, leaving 4 bases between the germline ends. This CDR3 region has 12 residues. The CDR3 region is CASSLRGNTIYF. CDR3 nucleotides: TGTGCCAGCAGCTTAAGGGGAAACACCATATATTTT.

This chain connects TRBV19 to TRBJ1-1; D is uncertain. Germline V gene data show CDR1 as LNHDA and CDR2 as SQIVND (reference sequence). V dropped 3 bases and J dropped 1 base, with 6 bases sitting between them. This CDR3 contains 13 residues. The chain's CDR3 is CASSMLGNTEAFF. In DNA, the CDR3 is TGTGCCAGTAGTATGCTAGGGAACACTGAAGCTTTCTTT.

The chain has TRBV21-1 and TRBJ2-2; the D call of TRBD2 is as the table states it, not checked on the DNA. TRBV21-1 is a pseudogene locus. The CDR3 is 13 amino acids. The CDR3 DNA reads as TGTGCCAGCAGCAAGGAGGTAACCGGGGAGCTGTTTTTT. This encodes CASSKEVTGELFF.